The rows below give T cell receptor beta chains drawn from one sample of a study of blood T cell repertoires in COVID-19. TCRdb keeps only in-frame clones here, not all; method: immunoSEQ multiplex PCR. Of about 180,000 clones in the sample, 82% were seen once. The sequencing input was peripheral blood. The receptor source for this set is a woman aged 65 to 85 with acute or convalescent COVID-19. CDR3s include the opening cysteine and the closing phenylalanine or tryptophan.

TRBV5-4,TRBJ1-2,CASSTERGYSYGYTF
TRBV7-9,TRBJ2-3,CASSRDRDSTDTQYF
TRBV27,TRBJ1-5,CASGTGGAGQPQHF
TRBV27,TRBJ2-1,CASSLSAYSTTQNEQFF
TRBV3-1/TRBV3-2,TRBJ2-5,CASSPYGGAWETQYF
TRBV25-1,TRBJ2-1,CASSKAGQSSYNEQFF
TRBV19,TRBJ1-1,CASSSVAGDTEAFF
TRBV6-5,TRBJ2-5,CASKLQETQYF
TRBV6-6,TRBJ1-2,CASNLQGHMVYGYTF
TRBV14,TRBJ2-2,CASSRQEGYTGELFF
TRBV19,TRBJ1-1,CASSPNGLNTEAFF
TRBV12-3/TRBV12-4,TRBJ1-2,CASASGGHSGYTF